A single sample gave rise to the 11 T cell receptor beta chains below, sequenced in a study of metastatic and nonmetastatic thyroid tumors. TCRdb re-processed the PCR reads through MiXCR. The sample holds more than 90,000 clones, 10% to 15% seen once. There were no patients who had received any treatment before thyroid surgery. Sequenced: blood. These TCRs come from a female donor with papillary thyroid cancer or a benign thyroid nodule (not recorded which). Some clones in this sample may be carry-over from other donors' samples.

This clone was seen repeatedly, ten times or more. Different DNA sequences within this sample yield the same CDR3. The rearrangement joins TRBV20-1 to TRBJ2-5; TRBD1 agrees at 11 bases. This CDR3 region has 14 residues. Germline-derived CDR1 and CDR2 are DFQATT and SNEGSKA (reference sequence). V was pared by 4 bases and J by 5 bases, with 6 bases of the junction left unmatched. The DNA of the CDR3 is TGCAGTGCTACTCCGGGACAGGGGGGGGAGACCCAGTACTTC. It is translated as CSATPGQGGETQYF.

This clone was recorded many times. The chain joins TRBV7-6 to TRBJ2-1; the match to TRBD2 covers 14 bases. This CDR3 comprises 16 residues. Germline CDR1 and CDR2: SGHVS and FNYEAQ. J was trimmed by 7 bases and V by 5 bases; bases with no gene match: 7. The CDR3 loop reads CASSGAGTSGSNEQFF. In nucleotides, the CDR3 is TGTGCCAGCAGCGGCGCCGGGACTAGCGGGAGTAATGAGCAGTTCTTC.

This clone was seen repeatedly, ten times or more. This chain connects TRBV20-1 to TRBJ2-1; 12 bases match TRBD2. V shed 5 bases, J shed 9 bases, and the junction held 11 bases outside the gene matches. This CDR3 region has 15 residues. Germline V CDR1 and CDR2: DFQATT, SNEGSKA (reference sequence). CDR3 sequence (DNA): TGCAGTGCTCAGAAGGGGACTAGCGGGTTCAGTGAGCAGTTCTTC. Amino acids: CSAQKGTSGFSEQFF.

This clone was seen repeatedly, ten times or more. The chain is built from TRBV4-3 and TRBJ1-5, with D perhaps TRBD1 (5 bases). The CDR3 is made up of 16 amino acids. In germline, CDR1 is LGHNA, CDR2 YSLEER. Trimming removed 0 bases from V and 0 bases from J, with 9 bases in between. The DNA for the CDR3 is TGCGCCAGCAGCCAAGATTGGCAGGGTAGCAATCAGCCCCAGCATTTT. This gives the protein CASSQDWQGSNQPQHF.

In the case of this clone: A read error is possible here, since a much larger clone lies one base away. This sample includes further DNA sequences coding for the same CDR3. This chain joins TRBV9 and TRBJ2-2; weak D call: TRBD2 (7 bases). Germline V gene sequence: CDR1 SGDLS, CDR2 YYNGEE. The CDR3 consists of 16 residues. The CDR3: CASSVGAGANTGELFF. In DNA, the CDR3 is TGTGCCAGCAGCGTAGGGGCGGGGGCGAACACCGGTGAGCTGTTTTTT. Using reference TRBV9 and TRBJ2-2 for the parts outside the CDR3, the full variable domain is DSGVTQTPKHLITATGQRVTLRCSPRSGDLSVYWYQQSLDQGLQFLIQYYNGEERAKGNILERFSAQQFPDLHSELNLSSLELGDSALYFCASSVGAGANTGELFFGEGSRLTVL.

This clone was detected many times. The rearrangement uses TRBV12-3 or TRBV12-4 and TRBJ2-7; D is tentatively TRBD1 or TRBD2 (5 bases each). Trimming left V 1 base short and J 7 bases short, with 20 bases between. The CDR3 length is 16 residues. In nucleotides, the CDR3 is TGTGCCAGCAGTTTAGTAGTGGGGGAGTGGGGTGTGGAGCAGTACTTC. Translating gives CASSLVVGEWGVEQYF.

There are many counts of this clone. V gene TRBV7-2 combines with J gene TRBJ1-5; TRBD1 might be the D (5 bases). The CDR3 length is 14 residues. Germline-derived CDR1 and CDR2 are SGHTA and FQGNSA. Between the trimmed V and J ends, which lost 2 bases and 6 bases, there was a span of 11 bases. CDR3 sequence: CASSLQGHGQPQHF. The CDR3 nucleotides are TGTGCCAGCAGCTTACAGGGTCACGGTCAGCCCCAGCATTTT.

This clone was seen many times. The chain carries TRBV7-9 and TRBJ1-2, with 8 bases fitting TRBD1. This CDR3 is 14 amino acids long. The germline V gene has CDR1 SEHNR and CDR2 FQNEAQ (reference sequence). The V and J ends lost 1 base and 7 bases, in that order; junction bases with no gene match: 5. The CDR3, as DNA: TGTGCCAGCAGCTTAGAGGACAGGGAGGGTGGCTACACCTTC. Amino acid sequence: CASSLEDREGGYTF.

This clone was recorded at least ten times. V and J are TRBV14 and TRBJ2-7, with D tentatively TRBD1 (5 bases). Germline CDR1 SGHDN, CDR2 FVKESK. The CDR3 has 13 amino acids. Between the trimmed V and J ends, which lost 3 bases and 9 bases, there was a span of 15 bases. As DNA, the CDR3 is TGTGCCAGCAGCCAGGACATAAACGTAGGGCAGTACTTC. Its translation is CASSQDINVGQYF. Full variable domain (outside the CDR3, taken from reference TRBV14 and TRBJ2-7): EAGVTQFPSHSVIEKGQTVTLRCDPISGHDNLYWYRRVMGKEIKFLLHFVKESKQDESGMPNNRFLAERTGGTYSTLKVQPAELEDSGVYFCASSQDINVGQYFGPGTRLTVT.

This clone was recorded at least ten times. The same CDR3 also results from other DNA sequences found in this sample. The chain employs TRBV5-1 and TRBJ2-1; D might be TRBD1 (6 bases). The germline gives CDR1 SGHRS, CDR2 YFSETQ. The germline V and J ends were trimmed by 2 bases and 2 bases, with 8 bases remaining between them. The CDR3 spans 14 residues. CDR3 coding DNA: TGCGCCAGCAGCTTTCGGGACACCTACAATGAGCAGTTCTTC. Its translation is CASSFRDTYNEQFF. Drawing the rest from reference TRBV5-1 and TRBJ2-1, the complete variable domain is KAGVTQTPRYLIKTRGQQVTLSCSPISGHRSVSWYQQTPGQGLQFLFEYFSETQRNKGNFPGRFSGRQFSNSRSEMNVSTLELGDSALYLCASSFRDTYNEQFFGPGTRLTVL.

Ten or more counts support this clone. The rearrangement joins TRBV7-8 to TRBJ2-1; tentative D call: TRBD2 (6 bases). The CDR3 extends over 15 amino acids. Trimming left V 5 bases short and J 0 bases short, with 11 bases between. Germline CDR1 SGHVS, CDR2 FQNEAQ. The CDR3 loop reads CASSESGPSYNEQFF. For the CDR3, the DNA is TGTGCCAGCAGCGAAAGCGGGCCCTCCTACAATGAGCAGTTCTTC.